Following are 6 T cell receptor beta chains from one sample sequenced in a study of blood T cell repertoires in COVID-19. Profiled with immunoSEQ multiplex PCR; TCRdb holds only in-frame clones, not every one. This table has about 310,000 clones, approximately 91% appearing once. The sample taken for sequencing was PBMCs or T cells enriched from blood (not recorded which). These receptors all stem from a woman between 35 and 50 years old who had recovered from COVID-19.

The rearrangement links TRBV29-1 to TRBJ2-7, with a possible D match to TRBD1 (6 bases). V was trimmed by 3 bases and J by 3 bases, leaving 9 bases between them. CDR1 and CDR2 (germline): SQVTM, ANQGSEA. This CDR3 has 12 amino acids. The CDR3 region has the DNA TGCAGCGTTGACCAAGGGGGCTACGAGCAGTACTTC. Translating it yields CSVDQGGYEQYF.

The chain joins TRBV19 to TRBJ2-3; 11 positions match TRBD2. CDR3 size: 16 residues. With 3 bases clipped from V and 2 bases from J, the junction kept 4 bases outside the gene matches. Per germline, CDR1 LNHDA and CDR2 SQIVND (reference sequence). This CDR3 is CASSIGLAGLTDTQYF. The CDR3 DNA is TGTGCCAGTAGTATCGGACTAGCGGGTCTCACAGATACGCAGTATTTT.

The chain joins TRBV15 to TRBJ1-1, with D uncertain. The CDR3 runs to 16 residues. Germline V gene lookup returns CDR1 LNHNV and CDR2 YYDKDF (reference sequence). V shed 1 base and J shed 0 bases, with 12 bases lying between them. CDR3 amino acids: CATSRGRQRMNTEAFF. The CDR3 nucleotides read TGTGCCACCAGCAGAGGGAGGCAGAGAATGAACACTGAAGCTTTCTTT.

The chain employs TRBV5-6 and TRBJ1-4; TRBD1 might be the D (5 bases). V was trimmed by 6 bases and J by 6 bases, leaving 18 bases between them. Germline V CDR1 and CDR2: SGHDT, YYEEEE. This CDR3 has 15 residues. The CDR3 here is CASTQGRQGDEKLFF. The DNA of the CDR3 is TGTGCCAGCACCCAGGGCCGCCAGGGTGATGAAAAACTGTTTTTT.

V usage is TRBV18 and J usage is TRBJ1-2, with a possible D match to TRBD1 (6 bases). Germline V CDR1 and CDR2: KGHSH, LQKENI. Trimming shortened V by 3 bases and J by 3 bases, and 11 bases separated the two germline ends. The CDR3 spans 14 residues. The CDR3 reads CASSPRTEYYGYTF. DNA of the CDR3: TGTGCCAGCTCACCGCGGACAGAGTACTATGGCTACACCTTC.

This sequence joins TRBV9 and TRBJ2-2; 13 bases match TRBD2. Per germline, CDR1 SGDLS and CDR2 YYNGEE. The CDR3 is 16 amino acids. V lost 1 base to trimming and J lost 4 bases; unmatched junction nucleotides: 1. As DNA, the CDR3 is TGTGCCAGCAGCGTAACTAGCGGGAGGGCCACCGGGGAGCTGTTTTTT. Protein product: CASSVTSGRATGELFF. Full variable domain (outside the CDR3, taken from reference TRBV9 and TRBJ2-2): DSGVTQTPKHLITATGQRVTLRCSPRSGDLSVYWYQQSLDQGLQFLIQYYNGEERAKGNILERFSAQQFPDLHSELNLSSLELGDSALYFCASSVTSGRATGELFFGEGSRLTVL.